This TCR beta chain stems from a study of T cells after yellow fever vaccination. The authors made TCR cDNA by 5'RACE template switching, adding a universal primer site and UMIs. MiXCR was run by TCRdb on the 5' RACE reads, yielding one entry per CDR3 protein. The repertoire has about 53,000 distinct CDR3 sequences, 5.7% of them found once; the top ten carry roughly 28%. Study results and limitations: The study noted that FACS-sorted repertoires could contain abundant clonotypes contaminating from the bulk population. The secondary response was weaker, and its peak arrived faster, on day 5 versus 15. Overlap between CD4 and CD8 compartments was detected for a small share of clonotypes.

The CDR3 has 15 amino acids. V lost 0 bases, J lost 0 bases, and 6 bases lay in between. The germline CDR1 and CDR2 sequences are LNHNV and YYDKDF (reference sequence). The sequencing used PBMCs, either bulk or a sorted T-cell subset (CD4+, CD8+, memory, or dextramer-sorted; not recorded which), collected on the day of the yellow fever booster vaccination. This clonotype was obtained from a man aged 18 to 29 who received the YFV17D yellow fever vaccine. The chain is built from TRBV15 and TRBJ1-3, with a weak D call TRBD1 (6 bases). CDR3 sequence: CATSRDRGSGNTIYF. The CDR3 coding sequence is TGTGCCACCAGCAGAGACAGGGGCTCTGGAAACACCATATATTTT.